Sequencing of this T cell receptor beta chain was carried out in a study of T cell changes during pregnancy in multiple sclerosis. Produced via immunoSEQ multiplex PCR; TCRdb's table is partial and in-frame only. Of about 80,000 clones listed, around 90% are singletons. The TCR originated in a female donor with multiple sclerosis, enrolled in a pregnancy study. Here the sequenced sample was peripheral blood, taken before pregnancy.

The DNA for the CDR3 is TGTGCCAGCAGCCAGAACGGACTAGCGGGACCCCCGAATCCCACAGATACGCAGTATTTT. Protein: CASSQNGLAGPPNPTDTQYF. The genes are TRBV28 and TRBJ2-3, with 12 bases lining up with TRBD2. CDR1 is MDHEN, CDR2 SYDVKM, per germline. The CDR3 consists of 20 residues. Trimming cost V 6 bases and J 2 bases; bases outside gene matches: 18.